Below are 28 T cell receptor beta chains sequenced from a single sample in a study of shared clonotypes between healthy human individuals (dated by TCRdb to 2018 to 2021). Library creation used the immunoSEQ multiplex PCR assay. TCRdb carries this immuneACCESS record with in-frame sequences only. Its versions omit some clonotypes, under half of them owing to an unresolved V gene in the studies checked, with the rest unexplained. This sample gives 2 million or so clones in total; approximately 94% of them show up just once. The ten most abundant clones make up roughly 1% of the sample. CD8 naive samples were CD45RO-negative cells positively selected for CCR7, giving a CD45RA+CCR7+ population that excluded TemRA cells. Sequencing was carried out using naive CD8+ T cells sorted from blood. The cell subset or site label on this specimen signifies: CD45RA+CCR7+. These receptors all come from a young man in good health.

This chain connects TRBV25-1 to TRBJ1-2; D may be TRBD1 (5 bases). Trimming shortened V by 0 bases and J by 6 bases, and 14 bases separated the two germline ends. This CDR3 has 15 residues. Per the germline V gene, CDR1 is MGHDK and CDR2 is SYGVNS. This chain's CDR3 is CASSEYPLAGDGYTF. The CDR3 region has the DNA TGTGCCAGCAGTGAATACCCCCTGGCGGGGGATGGCTACACCTTC.

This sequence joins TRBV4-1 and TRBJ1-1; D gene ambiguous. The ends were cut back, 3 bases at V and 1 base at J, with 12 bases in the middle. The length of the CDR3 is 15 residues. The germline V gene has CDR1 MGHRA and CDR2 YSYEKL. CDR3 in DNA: TGCGCCAGCAGCCATGCTGATAAACCGAACACTGAAGCTTTCTTT. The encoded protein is CASSHADKPNTEAFF.

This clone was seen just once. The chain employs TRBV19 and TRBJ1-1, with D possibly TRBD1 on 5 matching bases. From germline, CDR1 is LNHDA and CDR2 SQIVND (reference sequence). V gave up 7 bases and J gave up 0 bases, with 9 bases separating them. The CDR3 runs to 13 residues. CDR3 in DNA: TGTGCCAGTATGCCAGGGATGAACACTGAAGCTTTCTTT. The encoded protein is CASMPGMNTEAFF.

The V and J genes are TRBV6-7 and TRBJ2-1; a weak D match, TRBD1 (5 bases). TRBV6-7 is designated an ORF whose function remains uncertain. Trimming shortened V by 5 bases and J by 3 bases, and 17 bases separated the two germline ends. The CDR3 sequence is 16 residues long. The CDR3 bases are TGTGCCAGCAGTCCGACCGACAAGGGGTGCTACAATGAGCAGTTCTTC. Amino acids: CASSPTDKGCYNEQFF.

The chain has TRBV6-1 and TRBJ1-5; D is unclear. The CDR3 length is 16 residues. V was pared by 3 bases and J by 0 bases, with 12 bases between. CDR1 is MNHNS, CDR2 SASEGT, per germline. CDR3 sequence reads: CASSEFGGFSNQPQHF. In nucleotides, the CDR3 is TGTGCCAGCAGTGAGTTTGGAGGGTTTAGCAATCAGCCCCAGCATTTT.

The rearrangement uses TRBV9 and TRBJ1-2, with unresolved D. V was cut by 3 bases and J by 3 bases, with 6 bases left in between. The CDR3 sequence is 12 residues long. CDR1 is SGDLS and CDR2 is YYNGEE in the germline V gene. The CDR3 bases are TGTGCCAGCAGCGCGATGGACTATGGCTACACCTTC. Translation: CASSAMDYGYTF.

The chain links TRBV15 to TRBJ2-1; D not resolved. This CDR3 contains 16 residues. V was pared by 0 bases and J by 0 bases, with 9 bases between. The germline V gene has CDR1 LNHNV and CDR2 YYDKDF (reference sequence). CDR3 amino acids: CATSRDDKDSYNEQFF. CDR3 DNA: TGTGCCACCAGCAGAGATGACAAGGACTCCTACAATGAGCAGTTCTTC.

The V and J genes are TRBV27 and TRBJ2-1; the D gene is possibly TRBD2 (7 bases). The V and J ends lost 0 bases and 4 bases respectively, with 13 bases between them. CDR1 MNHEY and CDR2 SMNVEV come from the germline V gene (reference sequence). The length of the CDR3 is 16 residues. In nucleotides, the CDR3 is TGTGCCAGCAGTTTATCAGGGGGGGTCGGATACAATGAGCAGTTCTTC. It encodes CASSLSGGVGYNEQFF.

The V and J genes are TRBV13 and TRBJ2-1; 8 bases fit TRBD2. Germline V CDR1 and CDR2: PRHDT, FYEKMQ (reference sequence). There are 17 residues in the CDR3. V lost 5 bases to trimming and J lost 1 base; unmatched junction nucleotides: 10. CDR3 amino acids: CASSPRGAGESYNEQFF. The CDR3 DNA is TGTGCCAGCAGCCCCAGGGGAGCGGGAGAATCCTACAATGAGCAGTTCTTC.

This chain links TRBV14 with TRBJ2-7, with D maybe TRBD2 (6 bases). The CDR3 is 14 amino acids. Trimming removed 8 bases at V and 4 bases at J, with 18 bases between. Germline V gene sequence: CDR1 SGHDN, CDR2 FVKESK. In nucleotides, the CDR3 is TGTGCCAGCCAGACCGGGACTGGGGCTTACGAGCAGTACTTC. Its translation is CASQTGTGAYEQYF.

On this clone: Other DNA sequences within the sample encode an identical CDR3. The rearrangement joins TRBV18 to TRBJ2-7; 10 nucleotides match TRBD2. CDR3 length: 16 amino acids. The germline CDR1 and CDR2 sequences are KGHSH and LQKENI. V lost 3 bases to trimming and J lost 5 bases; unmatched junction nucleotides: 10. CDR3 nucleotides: TGTGCCAGCTCACCGCCTATAGCGGGGGGCCCAGACGAGCAGTACTTC. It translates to CASSPPIAGGPDEQYF.

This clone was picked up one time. CDR3 in DNA: TGTGCCAGCAGCTTGGGGTTCGTTCTAGAGACCCAGTACTTC. Its translation is CASSLGFVLETQYF. V and J are TRBV5-6 and TRBJ2-5; no clear D. This CDR3 comprises 14 residues. Germline CDR1 and CDR2: SGHDT and YYEEEE. Trimming stripped 0 bases from V and 4 bases from J, with 10 bases between.

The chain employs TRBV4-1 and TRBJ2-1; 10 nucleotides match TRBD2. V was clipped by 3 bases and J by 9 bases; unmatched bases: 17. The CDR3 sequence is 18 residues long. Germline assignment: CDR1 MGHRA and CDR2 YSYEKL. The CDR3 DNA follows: TGCGCCAGCAGCCACCTATCCCGCGGGCTAGCGGGAGCGTCTGAGCAGTTCTTC. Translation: CASSHLSRGLAGASEQFF.

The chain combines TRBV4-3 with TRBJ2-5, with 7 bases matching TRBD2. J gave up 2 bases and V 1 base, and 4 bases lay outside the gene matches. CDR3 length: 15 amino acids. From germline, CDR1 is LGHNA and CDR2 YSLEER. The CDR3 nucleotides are TGCGCCAGCAGCCAAGCATCCGGGGGGCAAGAGACCCAGTACTTC. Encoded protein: CASSQASGGQETQYF.

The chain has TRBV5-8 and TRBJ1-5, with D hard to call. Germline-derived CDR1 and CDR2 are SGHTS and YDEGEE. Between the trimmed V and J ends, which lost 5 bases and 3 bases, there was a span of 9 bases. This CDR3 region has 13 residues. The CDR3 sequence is CASSIGLNQPQHF. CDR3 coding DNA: TGTGCCAGCAGTATTGGGCTCAATCAGCCCCAGCATTTT.

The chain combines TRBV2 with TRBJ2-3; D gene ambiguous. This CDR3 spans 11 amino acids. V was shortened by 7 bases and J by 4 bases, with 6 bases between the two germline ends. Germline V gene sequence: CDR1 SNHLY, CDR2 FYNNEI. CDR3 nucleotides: TGTGCCAGCACTATCCCAGATACGCAGTATTTT. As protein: CASTIPDTQYF.

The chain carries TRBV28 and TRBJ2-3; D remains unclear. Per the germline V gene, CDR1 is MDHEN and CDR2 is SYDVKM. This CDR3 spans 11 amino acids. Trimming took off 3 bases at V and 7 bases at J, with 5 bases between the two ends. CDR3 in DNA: TGTGCCAGCAGTTTGGGTAATACGCAGTATTTT. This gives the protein CASSLGNTQYF.

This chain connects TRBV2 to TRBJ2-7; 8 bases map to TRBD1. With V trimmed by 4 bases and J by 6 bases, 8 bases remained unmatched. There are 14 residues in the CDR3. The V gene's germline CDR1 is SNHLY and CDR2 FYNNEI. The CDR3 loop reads CASSGVTGVREQYF. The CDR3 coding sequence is TGTGCCAGCAGTGGAGTGACAGGGGTCCGCGAGCAGTACTTC.

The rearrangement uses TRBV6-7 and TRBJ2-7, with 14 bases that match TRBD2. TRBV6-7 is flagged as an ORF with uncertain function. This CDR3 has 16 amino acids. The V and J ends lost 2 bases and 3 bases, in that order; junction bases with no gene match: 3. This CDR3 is CASSYPGLAGDYEQYF. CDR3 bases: TGTGCCAGCAGTTACCCGGGACTAGCGGGAGACTACGAGCAGTACTTC.

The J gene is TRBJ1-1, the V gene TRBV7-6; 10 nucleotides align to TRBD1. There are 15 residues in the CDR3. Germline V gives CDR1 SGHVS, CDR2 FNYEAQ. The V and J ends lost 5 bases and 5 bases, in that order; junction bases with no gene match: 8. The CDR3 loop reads CASSARQGAKTEAFF. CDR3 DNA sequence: TGTGCCAGCAGCGCCCGACAGGGGGCGAAAACTGAAGCTTTCTTT.

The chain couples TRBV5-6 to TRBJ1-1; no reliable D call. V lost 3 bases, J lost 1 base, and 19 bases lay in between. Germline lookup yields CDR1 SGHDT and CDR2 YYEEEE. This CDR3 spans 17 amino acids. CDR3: CASSSPGWETKNTEAFF. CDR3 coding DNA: TGTGCCAGCAGCTCCCCCGGCTGGGAGACTAAGAACACTGAAGCTTTCTTT.

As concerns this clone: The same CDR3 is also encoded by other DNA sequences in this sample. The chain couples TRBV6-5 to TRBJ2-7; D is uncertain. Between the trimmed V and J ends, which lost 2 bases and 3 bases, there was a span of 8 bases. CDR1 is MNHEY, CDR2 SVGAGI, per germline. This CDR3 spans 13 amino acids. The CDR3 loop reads CASSYRSSYEQYF. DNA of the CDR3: TGTGCCAGCAGTTACAGGTCTAGCTACGAGCAGTACTTC.

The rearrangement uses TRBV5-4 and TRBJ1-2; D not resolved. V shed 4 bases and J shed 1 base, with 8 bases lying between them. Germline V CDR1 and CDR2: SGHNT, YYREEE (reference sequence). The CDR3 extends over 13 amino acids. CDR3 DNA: TGTGCCAGCAGCCCGACTCTTAACTATGGCTACACCTTC. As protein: CASSPTLNYGYTF.

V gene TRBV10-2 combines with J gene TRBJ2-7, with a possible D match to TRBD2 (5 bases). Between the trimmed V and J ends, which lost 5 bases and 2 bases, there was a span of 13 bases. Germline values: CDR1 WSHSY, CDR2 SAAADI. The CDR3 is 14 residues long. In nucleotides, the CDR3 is TGCGCCAGCAGTCCTTTGTCGGGAACCTACGAGCAGTACTTC. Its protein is CASSPLSGTYEQYF.

The CDR3 region is CASSQVPGLDGYTF. CDR3 nucleotide sequence: TGCGCCAGCAGCCAAGTTCCAGGGCTGGATGGCTACACCTTC. The chain combines TRBV4-1 with TRBJ1-2, with D perhaps matching TRBD1 (5 bases). V was shortened by 1 base and J by 6 bases, with 12 bases between the two germline ends. The CDR3 is 14 residues long. The germline V gene encodes CDR1 MGHRA and CDR2 YSYEKL.

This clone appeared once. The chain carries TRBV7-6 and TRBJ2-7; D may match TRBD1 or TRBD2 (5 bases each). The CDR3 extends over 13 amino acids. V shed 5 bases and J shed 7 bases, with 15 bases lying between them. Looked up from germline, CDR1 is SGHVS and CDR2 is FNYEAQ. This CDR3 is CASSPGAPVEQYF. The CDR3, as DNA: TGTGCCAGCAGCCCCGGGGCCCCCGTTGAGCAGTACTTC.

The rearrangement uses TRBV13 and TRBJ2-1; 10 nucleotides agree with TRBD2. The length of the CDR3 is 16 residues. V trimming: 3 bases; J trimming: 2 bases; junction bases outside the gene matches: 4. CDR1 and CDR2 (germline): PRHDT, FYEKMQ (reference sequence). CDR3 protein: CASSFLAGDAYNEQFF. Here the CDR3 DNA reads TGTGCCAGCAGCTTCCTAGCGGGAGATGCCTACAATGAGCAGTTCTTC. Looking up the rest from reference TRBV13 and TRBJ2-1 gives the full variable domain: AAGVIQSPRHLIKEKRETATLKCYPIPRHDTVYWYQQGPGQDPQFLISFYEKMQSDKGSIPDRFSAQQFSDYHSELNMSSLELGDSALYFCASSFLAGDAYNEQFFGPGTRLTVL.

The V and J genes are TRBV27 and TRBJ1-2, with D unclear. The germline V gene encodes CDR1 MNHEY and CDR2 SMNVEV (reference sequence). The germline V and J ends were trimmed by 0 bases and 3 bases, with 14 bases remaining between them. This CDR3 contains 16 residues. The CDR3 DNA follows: TGTGCCAGCAGTTTATCGGCGGGAGTGGGGTACTATGGCTACACCTTC. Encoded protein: CASSLSAGVGYYGYTF.